This TCR beta chain was observed in a study of Ad26.COV2.S vaccination and SARS-CoV-2 variants. Treatment of the sample: some 20 received Ad26.COV2.S at low or high dose, single or two shots; about five received placebo; per-sample allocation not given. Sampling was performed 63 days after the first vaccine or placebo injection. The CDR3 sequence is 11 residues long. Germline CDR1 SGHDT, CDR2 YYEEEE. Trimming removed 0 bases from V and 9 bases from J, with 7 bases in between. The method was immunoSEQ multiplex PCR; TCRdb's version includes in-frame clones alone and lacks a portion of them. The sample has about 680,000 clones, roughly 90% seen once.

V and J are TRBV5-6 and TRBJ2-7, with D possibly TRBD1 on 5 matching bases. The source was peripheral blood, collected in a trial of Ad26.COV2.S vaccine versus placebo. The clonotype was recovered from a person aged 18 to 65 who received the Ad26.COV2.S COVID-19 vaccine or a placebo. CDR3 nucleotide sequence: TGTGCCAGCAGCTTGGGGCAGGGGCAGTACTTC. This sequence encodes CASSLGQGQYF.